The 4 T cell receptor beta chains below were found in one sample sequenced in a study of blood T cell repertoires in COVID-19. TCRdb's copy holds only in-frame clones and misses some; the assay was immunoSEQ multiplex PCR. The sample contains tens of thousands of clones, approximately 90% of which appear only once. The sample consisted of peripheral blood. All receptors come from a man between 65 and 85 years old with active COVID-19.

V is TRBV5-6 and J is TRBJ1-2; TRBD1 is a possible D gene (6 bases). V was pared by 2 bases and J by 8 bases, with 22 bases between. The V gene's germline CDR1 is SGHDT and CDR2 YYEEEE. The CDR3 sequence is 16 residues long. The CDR3 nucleotides read TGTGCCAGCAGCTTAACGCCCGGGGGGACCGGGGGCGGCTACACCTTC. The encoded protein is CASSLTPGGTGGGYTF.

This clone came up once. J is TRBJ1-1 and V is TRBV3-1 (or the pseudogene TRBV3-2); 7 bases agree with TRBD1. The CDR3 has 17 residues. Trimming took 4 bases from V and 4 from J; bases not matched to a gene: 15. Germline-derived CDR1 and CDR2 are LGHDT and YNNKEL (reference sequence). CDR3 nucleotide sequence: TGTGCCAGCAGCCCTAAGAGGGGCGACAGGGCGGTCACTGAAGCTTTCTTT. Translating gives CASSPKRGDRAVTEAFF.

The chain joins TRBV5-6 to TRBJ1-1; D is possibly TRBD1 (6 bases). The CDR3 extends over 16 amino acids. The V gene's germline CDR1 is SGHDT and CDR2 YYEEEE. V dropped 1 base and J dropped 0 bases, with 13 bases sitting between them. The CDR3 bases are TGTGCCAGCAGCTTGCCAACCGGGACACTGAACACTGAAGCTTTCTTT. It translates to CASSLPTGTLNTEAFF.

V is TRBV12-3 or TRBV12-4 and J is TRBJ2-3; D gene unclear. The V and J ends lost 6 bases and 2 bases respectively, with 9 bases between them. This CDR3 region has 13 residues. The DNA for the CDR3 is TGTGCCAGCAGCTTGACTGACACAGATACGCAGTATTTT. Protein: CASSLTDTDTQYF.